This T cell receptor beta chain was profiled in a study of identical twins. Whole-study results and caveats: Zero-insertion analyses could be partly confounded by invariant MAIT and iNKT cells. There were fewer insertions in abundant cord blood beta clonotypes, but memory repertoires showed no such pattern.

Germline assignment: CDR1 MDHEN and CDR2 SYDVKM. V dropped 2 bases and J dropped 8 bases, with 15 bases sitting between them. The CDR3 sequence is 15 residues long. Notes on this clonotype: The antigen remains unidentified.

A template switching step contributed a universal primer site, while unique molecular identifiers were present in the cDNA. TCRdb independently ran MiXCR on the 5' RACE reads; one entry per CDR3 protein. The profile shows approximately 210,000 distinct CDR3 sequences, less than 10% of them singletons. The sequencing sample was made of memory (CD45RO+) T cells sorted from blood. This rearrangement joins TRBV28 to TRBJ2-2, with D maybe TRBD2 (5 bases). The TCR was taken from a woman aged 18 to 35 in good health. The CDR3, as DNA: TGTGCCAGCAGTTTAAGCCTAGCTGCCTCGGGGGAGCTGTTTTTT. Protein: CASSLSLAASGELFF.